The T cell receptor beta chain described here comes from a study of blood T cell repertoires in COVID-19. Sequencing was performed with immunoSEQ multiplex PCR; in TCRdb, only in-frame clones are kept and a portion is missing. The table includes 100,000 to 150,000 clones, more than 75% detected once. Per the germline V gene, CDR1 is SGHVS and CDR2 is FQNEAQ. CDR3 length: 16 amino acids. Trimming pared 5 bases from V and 3 bases from J, leaving 17 bases between. This sequence was found in a woman between 45 and 65 years old with acute or convalescent COVID-19. J is TRBJ2-1 and V is TRBV7-8, with D perhaps TRBD2 (5 bases). The sequencing input was peripheral blood. The CDR3 DNA follows: TGTGCCAGCAGCCCGGGCGAGGGTAGACTCTACAATGAGCAGTTCTTC. This sequence encodes CASSPGEGRLYNEQFF.